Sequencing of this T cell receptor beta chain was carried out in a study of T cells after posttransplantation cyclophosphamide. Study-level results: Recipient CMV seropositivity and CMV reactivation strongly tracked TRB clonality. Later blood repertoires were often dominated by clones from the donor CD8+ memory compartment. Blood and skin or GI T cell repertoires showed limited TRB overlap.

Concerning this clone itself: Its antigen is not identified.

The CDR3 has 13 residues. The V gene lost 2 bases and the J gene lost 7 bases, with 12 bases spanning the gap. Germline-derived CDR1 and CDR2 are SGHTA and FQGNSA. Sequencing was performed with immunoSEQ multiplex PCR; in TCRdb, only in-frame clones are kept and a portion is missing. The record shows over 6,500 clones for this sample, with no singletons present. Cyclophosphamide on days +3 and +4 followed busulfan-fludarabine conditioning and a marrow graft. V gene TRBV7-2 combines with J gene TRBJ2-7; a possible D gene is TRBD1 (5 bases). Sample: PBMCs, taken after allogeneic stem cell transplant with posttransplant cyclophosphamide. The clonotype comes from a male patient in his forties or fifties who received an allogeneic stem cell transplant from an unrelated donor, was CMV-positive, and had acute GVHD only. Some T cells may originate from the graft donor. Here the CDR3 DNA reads TGTGCCAGCAGCTTATTCGAAGGGGATGAGCAGTACTTC. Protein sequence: CASSLFEGDEQYF. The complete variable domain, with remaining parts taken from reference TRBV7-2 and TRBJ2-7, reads GAGVSQSPSNKVTEKGKDVELRCDPISGHTALYWYRQSLGQGLEFLIYFQGNSAPDKSGLPSDRFSAERTGGSVSTLTIQRTQQEDSAVYLCASSLFEGDEQYFGPGTRLTVT.